This is a list of T cell receptor beta chains from one sample in a study of Ad26.COV2.S vaccination and SARS-CoV-2 variants. The repertoire was sequenced with immunoSEQ multiplex PCR; TCRdb's copy has only in-frame clones and lacks some. Of around 400,000 clones in the sample, about four fifths were seen once. Sequenced here: peripheral blood, sampled in a trial of Ad26.COV2.S vaccine versus placebo. All receptors derive from a person aged 18 to 65 who received the Ad26.COV2.S COVID-19 vaccine or a placebo. Both conserved end residues are part of each CDR3. A D gene is named only where the DNA matches it firmly. Not every row has a clone size; where given, it reads once, few, many or a size class.

V	D	size	J	DNA	CDR3
TRBV30	.	.	TRBJ1-1	TGTGCCTGGAGTCCAGGGAACACTGAAGCTTTCTTT	CAWSPGNTEAFF
TRBV7-2	.	.	TRBJ1-1	TGTGCCAGCAGCTTTGGGAAGCCTGAAGCTTTCTTT	CASSFGKPEAFF
TRBV28	.	.	TRBJ1-5	TGTGCCAGCACCTTCGGGCGGGTCAATCAGCCCCAGCATTTT	CASTFGRVNQPQHF
TRBV14	.	.	TRBJ2-4	TGTGCCAGCAGCCAAGTTCTGGGACCAGGCAAAAACATTCAGTACTTC	CASSQVLGPGKNIQYF
TRBV7-3	.	.	TRBJ1-1	TGTGCCAGCAGCTTAACAGGCTCTGAAGCTTTCTTT	CASSLTGSEAFF
TRBV4-1	TRBD2	.	TRBJ2-7	TGCGCCAGCAGCCAATCACTAGCGGGGTCCTCCTACGAGCAGTACTTC	CASSQSLAGSSYEQYF
TRBV2	.	.	TRBJ1-4	TGTGCCAGCAGACAAAACCTCCTTAATGAAAAACTGTTTTTT	CASRQNLLNEKLFF
TRBV4-1	TRBD2	.	TRBJ2-2	TGCGCCAGCAGCCAACGCAGCGGGGGGGTCACGAACACCGGGGAGCTGTTTTTT	CASSQRSGGVTNTGELFF
TRBV19	.	once	TRBJ1-2	TGTGCCAGTAGTATTAGGCCAGACCGTTCCTATGGCTACACCTTC	CASSIRPDRSYGYTF
TRBV7-8	.	.	TRBJ2-7	TGTGCCAGCAGCTTGCGTACAGGGATCTACGAGCAGTACTTC	CASSLRTGIYEQYF
TRBV7-9	.	.	TRBJ1-2	TGTGCCAGCAGCCCCCCGGACAGCCACCCCTTAGCTAACTATGGCTACACCTTC	CASSPPDSHPLANYGYTF
TRBV3-1/TRBV3-2	.	few	TRBJ1-2	TGTGCCAGCAGCCAAGATTGGGGGGTCTATGGCTACACCTTC	CASSQDWGVYGYTF
TRBV14	.	.	TRBJ2-3	TGTGCCAGCAGCCAAGATAGCTATTACGGGGGATACACAGGTACGCAGTATTTT	CASSQDSYYGGYTGTQYF
TRBV7-9	.	.	TRBJ2-7	TGTGCCAGCAGCCTACCTACAGGGCCCCTCGAGCAGTACTTC	CASSLPTGPLEQYF
TRBV5-1	.	.	TRBJ2-4	TGCGCCAGCAGCTTCGGACAGCAAAACATTCAGTACTTC	CASSFGQQNIQYF
TRBV9	.	.	TRBJ2-7	TGTGCCAGCAGCTCTAACCTGGCTGGCGAGCAGTACTTC	CASSSNLAGEQYF
TRBV5-1	TRBD1	once	TRBJ2-2	TGCGCCAGCAGTCGGCAGGGGGAGAACACCGGGGAGCTGTTTTTT	CASSRQGENTGELFF
TRBV11-3	TRBD1	.	TRBJ1-2	TGTGCCAGCAGCTTAGACGGGACAGACTATGGCTACACCTTC	CASSLDGTDYGYTF
TRBV9	.	.	TRBJ2-1	TGTGCCAGCAGCCCAGGTAGAACCAGCTCCTACAATGAGCAGTTCTTC	CASSPGRTSSYNEQFF
TRBV7-3	.	.	TRBJ1-2	TGTGCCAGCAGCTCCTCGGGGGCTACTAACTATGGCTACACCTTC	CASSSSGATNYGYTF
TRBV19	.	few	TRBJ1-6	TGTGCCAGTAGTAGTGGCATTAGCTCCTATAATTCACCCCTCCACTTT	CASSSGISSYNSPLHF
TRBV5-1	.	.	TRBJ2-3	TGCGCCAGCAGCTTCGGGGTACCAGATACGCAGTATTTT	CASSFGVPDTQYF
TRBV7-3	TRBD2	.	TRBJ2-3	TGTGCCAGCAGCTCAAGCGGGGTAGATACAGATACGCAGTATTTT	CASSSSGVDTDTQYF
TRBV5-8	.	.	TRBJ1-2	TGTGCCAGCAGCTTGGCGGGGGTAGTCAGCTATGGCTACACCTTC	CASSLAGVVSYGYTF
TRBV5-5	.	once	TRBJ1-2	TGTGCCAGCAGCGGGGTGGCTGACTATGGCTACACCTTC	CASSGVADYGYTF
TRBV6-4	.	.	TRBJ1-6	TGTGCCAGCAGTGAAGGCCTAAATTCACCCCTCCACTTT	CASSEGLNSPLHF
TRBV7-9	.	.	TRBJ1-6	TGTGCCAGCAGCCGACGAAATTCACCCCTCCACTTT	CASSRRNSPLHF
TRBV7-9	.	.	TRBJ2-7	TGTGCCAGCAGCTTAGGTGGCACCCACTACGAGCAGTACTTC	CASSLGGTHYEQYF
TRBV12-5	TRBD2	.	TRBJ2-2	TGTGCTAGTGGTCTCCACAGGACTAGCGGGGCTACCGGGGAGCTGTTTTTT	CASGLHRTSGATGELFF
TRBV29-1	.	.	TRBJ1-2	TGCAGCGTACGGGGGTTTAACTATGGCTACACCTTC	CSVRGFNYGYTF
TRBV11-2	.	.	TRBJ1-3	TGTGCCAGCAGCACCGGTCGTGGCGTACCCCGAAACACCATATATTTT	CASSTGRGVPRNTIYF
TRBV7-9	TRBD2	.	TRBJ2-2	TGTGCCAGCAGTTTAACTAGCGAAGCCGGGGAGCTGTTTTTT	CASSLTSEAGELFF
TRBV7-9	TRBD2	.	TRBJ2-5	TGTGCCAGCAGCTCAGGGACTAGGAGAGGGGAGACCCAGTACTTC	CASSSGTRRGETQYF
TRBV18	.	.	TRBJ2-4	TGTGCCAGCTCACCACCGGGGGTGGGTAACATTCAGTACTTC	CASSPPGVGNIQYF
TRBV10-3	.	.	TRBJ2-6	TGTGCCATCAGTGAGACCTCTGGGGCCAACGTCCTGACTTTC	CAISETSGANVLTF
TRBV6-5	.	once	TRBJ2-7	TGTGCCAGCAGTTACGTCTCCGGGACGGTGGCCTACGAGCAGTACTTC	CASSYVSGTVAYEQYF
TRBV5-1	TRBD2	.	TRBJ2-1	TGCGCCAGCAGCCCGGGACTAGCGGGAGTGGAGCAGTTCTTC	CASSPGLAGVEQFF
TRBV14	.	.	TRBJ2-1	TGTGCCAGCAGCCTATGGACATACGAGCAGTTCTTC	CASSLWTYEQFF
TRBV4-3	.	.	TRBJ1-5	TGCGCCAGCAGCCAAGTTGTTGGGGTGTTGCAGCCCCAGCATTTT	CASSQVVGVLQPQHF
TRBV6-5	.	.	TRBJ1-2	TGTGCCAGCAGTTACTCGGGCCGCTATGGCTACACCTTC	CASSYSGRYGYTF
TRBV20-1	.	.	TRBJ2-1	TGCAGGGCTATCGGGGCTTTTCAGTTCTTC	CRAIGAFQFF
TRBV5-6	.	.	TRBJ1-6	TGTGCCAGCAGCACGCCCGGGTATAATTCACCCCTCCACTTT	CASSTPGYNSPLHF
TRBV11-3	TRBD1	once	TRBJ1-4	TGTGCCAGCAGCGACGCAGGGGGGGCAACTAATGAAAAACTGTTTTTT	CASSDAGGATNEKLFF
TRBV7-9	.	.	TRBJ2-5	TGTGCCAGCAGCCCGGGGACGGGCAGCCGGCTAGAGACCCAGTACTTC	CASSPGTGSRLETQYF
TRBV7-6	TRBD1	.	TRBJ1-2	TGTGCCAGCAGCTTGACAGGGGAAGGCTACACCTTC	CASSLTGEGYTF
TRBV6-5	.	.	TRBJ2-7	TGTGCCAGCAGGCAAAAAGTTAACTCCTACGAGCAGTACTTC	CASRQKVNSYEQYF
TRBV18	.	.	TRBJ1-2	TGTGCCAGCTCACCACAGGACGGACTCTATGGCTACACCTTC	CASSPQDGLYGYTF
TRBV6-5	.	.	TRBJ2-5	TGTGCCAGCGGTTCGGGAACTCGGACCCAGTACTTC	CASGSGTRTQYF
TRBV6-4	.	.	TRBJ1-2	TGTGCCAGCAGCCCCGGGACCGCGAATGGCTATGGCTACACCTTC	CASSPGTANGYGYTF
TRBV7-9	.	.	TRBJ2-1	TGTGCCAGCAGCCACGGGACGCCCTACAATGAGCAGTTCTTC	CASSHGTPYNEQFF
TRBV5-5	.	.	TRBJ1-2	TGTGCCAGCAGCCGCGGCAGGGATCACTATGGCTACACCTTC	CASSRGRDHYGYTF
TRBV5-1	.	.	TRBJ1-2	TGCGCCAGCTGGAGGGGGGGCTATGGCTACACCTTC	CASWRGGYGYTF
TRBV9	.	once	TRBJ2-2	TGTGCCAGCGCTTGGACAGCCAACACCGGGGAGCTGTTTTTT	CASAWTANTGELFF
TRBV6-2/TRBV6-3	.	.	TRBJ2-7	TGTGCCAGCAGTTACGGGGGGGGCCCCCGCGAGCAGTACTTC	CASSYGGGPREQYF
TRBV27	TRBD2	.	TRBJ2-1	TGTGCCAGCAGTCCGGGACTAGCGGGCAATGAGCAGTTCTTC	CASSPGLAGNEQFF